These 5 T cell receptor beta chains share one sample of origin, sequenced in a study of blood T cell repertoires in COVID-19. Using immunoSEQ multiplex PCR, the repertoire was profiled, and TCRdb retains in-frame clones only, with some absent. The table shows roughly 200,000 clones, with more than 80% occurring only once. The source material was peripheral blood. The receptors originated from a woman in her thirties or forties with COVID-19, enrolled during active disease.

The V and J genes are TRBV30 and TRBJ1-1, with D possibly matching TRBD1 (5 bases). CDR1 and CDR2 from the germline V gene are GTSNPN and SVGIG (reference sequence). V was clipped by 3 bases and J by 1 base, with 15 bases between them. The CDR3 has 15 residues. The CDR3 nucleotides read TGTGCCTGGAGCACAACGGAGACAGAGAACACTGAAGCTTTCTTT. Residues: CAWSTTETENTEAFF.

The rearrangement uses TRBV7-3 and TRBJ2-1; no clear D. With 5 bases removed from V and 10 bases from J, the gap between germline ends came to 9 bases. The length of the CDR3 is 11 residues. Per germline, CDR1 SGHTA and CDR2 FQGTGA. The CDR3 sequence: CASSPLREQFF. The CDR3 DNA reads as TGTGCCAGCAGCCCACTCCGCGAGCAGTTCTTC.

The CDR3 spells CASSLRTGGNSPLHF. For the CDR3, the DNA is TGTGCCAGCAGCTTGAGGACAGGGGGTAATTCACCCCTCCACTTT. V and J are TRBV5-4 and TRBJ1-6; 10 bases are a match to TRBD1. Germline CDR1 and CDR2: SGHNT and YYREEE (reference sequence). The CDR3 is 15 residues long. The junction had 1 base not matched to a gene; V was cut back by 1 base and J by 6 bases. Full variable domain (outside the CDR3, taken from reference TRBV5-4 and TRBJ1-6): ETGVTQSPTHLIKTRGQQVTLRCSSQSGHNTVSWYQQALGQGPQFIFQYYREEENGRGNFPPRFSGLQFPNYSSELNVNALELDDSALYLCASSLRTGGNSPLHFGNGTRLTVT.

Written as DNA, the CDR3 is TGTGCCAGCTCACCCGGGGAGGATCAGCCCCAGCATTTT. It codes for CASSPGEDQPQHF. The chain combines TRBV18 with TRBJ1-5; D call uncertain. This CDR3 has 13 residues. From germline, CDR1 is KGHSH and CDR2 LQKENI. Trimming pared 3 bases from V and 5 bases from J, leaving 8 bases between.

The V gene is TRBV18, the J gene TRBJ2-7; D uncertain. The CDR3 spans 12 residues. CDR1 is KGHSH, CDR2 LQKENI, per germline. V gave up 2 bases and J gave up 7 bases, with 9 bases separating them. CDR3 in DNA: TGTGCCAGCTCACCAGCAGAAACGGAGCAGTACTTC. Translating gives CASSPAETEQYF. Full variable domain (remainder filled in from reference TRBV18 and TRBJ2-7): NAGVMQNPRHLVRRRGQEARLRCSPMKGHSHVYWYRQLPEEGLKFMVYLQKENIIDESGMPKERFSAEFPKEGPSILRIQQVVRGDSAAYFCASSPAETEQYFGPGTRLTVT.